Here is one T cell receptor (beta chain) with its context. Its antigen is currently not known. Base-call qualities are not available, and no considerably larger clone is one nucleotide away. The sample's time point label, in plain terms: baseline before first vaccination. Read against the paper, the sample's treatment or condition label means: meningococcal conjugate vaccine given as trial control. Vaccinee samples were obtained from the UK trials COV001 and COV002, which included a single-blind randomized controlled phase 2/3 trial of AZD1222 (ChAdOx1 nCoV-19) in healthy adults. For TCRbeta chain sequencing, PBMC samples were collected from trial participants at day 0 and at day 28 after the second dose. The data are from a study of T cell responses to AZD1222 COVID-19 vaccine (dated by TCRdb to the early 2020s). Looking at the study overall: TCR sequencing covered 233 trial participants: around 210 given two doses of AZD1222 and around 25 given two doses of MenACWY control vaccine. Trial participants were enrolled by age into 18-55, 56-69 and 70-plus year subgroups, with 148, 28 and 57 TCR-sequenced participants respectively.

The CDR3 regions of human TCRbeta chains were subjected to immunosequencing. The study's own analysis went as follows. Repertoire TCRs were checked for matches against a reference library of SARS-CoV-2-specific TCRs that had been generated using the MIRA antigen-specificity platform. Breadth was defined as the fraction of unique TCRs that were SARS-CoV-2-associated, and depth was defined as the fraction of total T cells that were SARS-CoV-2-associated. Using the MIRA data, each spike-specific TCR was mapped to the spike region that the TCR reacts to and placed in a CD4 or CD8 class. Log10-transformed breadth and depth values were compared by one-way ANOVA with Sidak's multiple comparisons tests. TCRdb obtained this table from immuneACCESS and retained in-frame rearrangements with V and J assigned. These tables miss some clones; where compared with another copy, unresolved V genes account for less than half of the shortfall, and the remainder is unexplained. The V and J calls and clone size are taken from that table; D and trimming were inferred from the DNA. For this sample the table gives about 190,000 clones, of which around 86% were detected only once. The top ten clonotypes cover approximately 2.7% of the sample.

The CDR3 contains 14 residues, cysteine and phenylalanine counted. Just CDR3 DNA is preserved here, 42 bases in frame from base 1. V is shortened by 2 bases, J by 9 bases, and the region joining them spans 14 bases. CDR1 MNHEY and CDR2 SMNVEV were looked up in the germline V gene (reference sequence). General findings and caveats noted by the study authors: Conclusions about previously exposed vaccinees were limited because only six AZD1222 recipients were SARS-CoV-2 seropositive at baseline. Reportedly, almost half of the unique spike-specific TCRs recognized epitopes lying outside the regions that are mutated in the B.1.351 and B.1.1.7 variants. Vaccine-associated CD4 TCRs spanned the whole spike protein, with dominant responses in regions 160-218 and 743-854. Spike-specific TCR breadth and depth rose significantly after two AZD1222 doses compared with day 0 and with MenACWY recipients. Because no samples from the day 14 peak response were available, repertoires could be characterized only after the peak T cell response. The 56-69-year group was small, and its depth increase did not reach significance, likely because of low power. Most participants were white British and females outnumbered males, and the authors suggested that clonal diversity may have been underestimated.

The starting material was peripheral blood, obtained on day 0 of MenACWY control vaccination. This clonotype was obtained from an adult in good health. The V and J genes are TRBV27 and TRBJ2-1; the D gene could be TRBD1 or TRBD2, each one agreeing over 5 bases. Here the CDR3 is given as CASSLTGPLGEQFF. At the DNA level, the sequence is TGTGCCAGCAGTTTAACGGGACCCTTGGGTGAGCAGTTCTTC.